This TCR beta chain emerged from a study of identical twins. This CDR3 is built from 14 residues. V was pared by 4 bases and J by 0 bases, with 7 bases between. The germline V gene encodes CDR1 MNHEY and CDR2 SVGEGT. TCRdb re-derived calls from the 5' RACE reads in MiXCR, one entry per CDR3 protein. Among roughly 290,000 distinct CDR3 sequences, 8% to 9.5% were seen once, and the ten largest hold 7% to 8.5%. This sample also appeared in a second study, on yellow fever vaccine responses in identical twins.

Material: CD8+ T cells sorted from blood. The rearrangement joins TRBV6-2 or TRBV6-3 to TRBJ2-1; D is unresolved. The receptor was isolated from a woman aged 18-30 years in good health. CDR3 nucleotide sequence: TGTGCCAGCAGTTGGCGGAGCTCCTACAATGAGCAGTTCTTC. It is translated as CASSWRSSYNEQFF.